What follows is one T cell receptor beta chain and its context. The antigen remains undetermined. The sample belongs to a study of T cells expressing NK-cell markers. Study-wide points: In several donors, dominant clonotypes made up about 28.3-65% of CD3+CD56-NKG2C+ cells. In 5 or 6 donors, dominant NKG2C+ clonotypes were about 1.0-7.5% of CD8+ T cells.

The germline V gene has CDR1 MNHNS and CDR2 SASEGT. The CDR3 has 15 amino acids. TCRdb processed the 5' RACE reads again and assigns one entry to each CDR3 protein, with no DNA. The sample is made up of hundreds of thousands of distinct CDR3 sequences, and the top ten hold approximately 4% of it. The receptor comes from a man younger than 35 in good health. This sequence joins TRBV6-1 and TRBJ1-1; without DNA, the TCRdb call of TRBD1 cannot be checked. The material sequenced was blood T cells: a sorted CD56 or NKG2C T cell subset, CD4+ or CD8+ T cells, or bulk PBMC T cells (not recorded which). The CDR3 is CASLGRDRVDTEAFF.